The clone carrying this TCR beta chain was counted ten times or more. As yet, its antigen is unknown. This entry is derived from a study of regulatory T cells in long-lasting Graves disease. Looking at the study overall: Graves' patients diagnosed newly had used antithyroid drugs under 3 months.

Study observations and caveats: Persistent disease preferred TRBV28, TRBJ1-2 and TRBJ2-5; new disease, TRBV20-1 and TRBJ2-1. Peripheral blood was the sole material, not thyroid tissue.

Arm-PCR of CDR3 regions with iRepertoire HTBI primers generated TCR beta libraries. Authors' data handling: From all samples, identification returned 12 to 15 TRBJ and just over 60 TRBV segments. TCRdb used MiXCR to reprocess the multiplex PCR reads, holding one entry per CDR3 protein. V and J calls and clone size were set by TCRdb, not the authors. The table lists some 230,000 distinct CDR3 sequences, approximately 20% of them singletons. Time point given: newly diagnosed GD, antithyroid drugs for less than 3 months. PBMC-derived RNA was used for the TCR library. CDR3 length: 14 amino acids. Germline V gives CDR1 LNHDA, CDR2 SQIVND (reference sequence). Trimming took off 0 bases at V and 6 bases at J, with 11 bases between the two ends.

The chain recombines TRBV19 with TRBJ1-1; D not resolved. This clonotype was obtained from a female donor with Graves disease. The sequencing used peripheral blood mononuclear cells (PBMCs), collected at new diagnosis, from a patient treated with antithyroid drugs. CDR3 protein: CASSIDRGIAEAFF. The CDR3 DNA reads as TGTGCCAGTAGTATAGATCGAGGGATCGCTGAAGCTTTCTTT.